This is a list of T cell receptor beta chains from one sample in a study of blood T cell repertoires in COVID-19. The data were produced by immunoSEQ multiplex PCR, yet TCRdb's version contains in-frame clones alone and is incomplete. The sample comprises around 260,000 clones, around 85% of which are singletons, and 0.87% rests with the top ten. Specimen: peripheral blood. These receptors all come from a human donor with COVID-19, enrolled during active disease. The donor label of this sample is uncertain. CDR3s include the opening cysteine and the closing phenylalanine or tryptophan. D genes are given only for firm matches. Clone size is given for some rows only: seen once, a few or many times, or a class if the clone is expanded.

>TRBV19|TRBJ1-1|TRBD1|-
TGTGCCAGCAATTCAGGGGGAATAGGGACTGAAGCTTTCTTT
CASNSGGIGTEAFF
>TRBV9|TRBJ1-4|-|-
TGTGCCAGCAGCAGGAGCGACGGCCGAAGTGCAACTAATGAAAAACTGTTTTTT
CASSRSDGRSATNEKLFF
>TRBV30|TRBJ1-6|-|-
TGTGCCTGGAGTGCGAGTCAATTGGTCCCTAATTCACCCCTCCACTTT
CAWSASQLVPNSPLHF
>TRBV7-9|TRBJ1-1|-|once
TGTGCCAGCAGCTTGTCAATTGGGCCCGATGAAGCTTTCTTT
CASSLSIGPDEAFF
>TRBV5-1|TRBJ2-7|TRBD2|-
TGCGCCAGCAGCCCGAGTCGCGGGGAGGGCTCCTACGAGCAGTACTTC
CASSPSRGEGSYEQYF
>TRBV7-8|TRBJ1-5|TRBD1|-
TGTGCCAGCAGCTTCTCGACAGGGTTGAATCAGCCCCAGCATTTT
CASSFSTGLNQPQHF
>TRBV19|TRBJ1-2|-|-
TGTGCCAGCCAATGGGCCCGGGACACTTCGGGGGGTGGCTACACCTTC
CASQWARDTSGGGYTF
>TRBV19|TRBJ1-2|-|-
TGTGCCAGTTGCAATCAGGGGAGTTATGGCTACACCTTC
CASCNQGSYGYTF
>TRBV4-2|TRBJ2-2|TRBD2|-
TGTGCCAGCAGCCAGATTGGGACTAGCGGAAACACCGGGGAGCTGTTTTTT
CASSQIGTSGNTGELFF
>TRBV5-4|TRBJ2-3|TRBD2|once
TGTGCCAGCAGCCTAGCGGGGGGTAAAAACACAGATACGCAGTATTTT
CASSLAGGKNTDTQYF
>TRBV5-1|TRBJ1-4|TRBD1|-
TGCGCCAGCAGCTTGCGACAGGGATTGAACGAAAAACTGTTTTTT
CASSLRQGLNEKLFF
>TRBV11-2|TRBJ2-1|TRBD2|-
TGTGCCAGCAGCTTGGCGCGGACTAGCTACAATGAGCAGTTCTTC
CASSLARTSYNEQFF
>TRBV7-2|TRBJ1-1|-|-
TGTGCCAGCAGCGCCTGGAGGACTGAAGCTTTCTTT
CASSAWRTEAFF
>TRBV10-3|TRBJ2-7|-|-
TGTGCCATCAGGCCCAGTGGAGGGAACGAGCAGTACTTC
CAIRPSGGNEQYF
>TRBV30|TRBJ2-3|-|-
TGTGCCTGGAGTGTAGGAGGGACGATAGATACGCAGTATTTT
CAWSVGGTIDTQYF
>TRBV2|TRBJ1-6|TRBD1|-
TGTGCCAGCAGTCGACAGGGGGATAATTCACCCCTCCACTTT
CASSRQGDNSPLHF
>TRBV10-3|TRBJ2-5|TRBD2|-
TGTGCCATCAAAAGTGCCGGACTAGCGGGACTAGGACCGCAAGAGACCCAGTACTTC
CAIKSAGLAGLGPQETQYF
>TRBV5-1|TRBJ2-7|-|-
TGCGCCAGCAGCCTCCTACTAGCCGGCTACGAGCAGTACTTC
CASSLLLAGYEQYF
>TRBV7-9|TRBJ2-7|TRBD2|once
TGTGCCAGCAGCTTATCTAGCGGGACCCACGAGCAGTACTTC
CASSLSSGTHEQYF
>TRBV2|TRBJ2-5|TRBD1|-
TGTGCCAGCAGTGTCCACAGGGGTGGAGAGACCCAGTACTTC
CASSVHRGGETQYF
>TRBV29-1|TRBJ2-1|TRBD2|-
TGCAGCGTTGAATTGGCCCCCGGACTAGCGGGATACAATGAGCAGTTCTTC
CSVELAPGLAGYNEQFF
>TRBV4-1|TRBJ1-1|-|few
TGCGCCAGCAGCCAAGAGGGCAGGCTGAACACTGAAGCTTTCTTT
CASSQEGRLNTEAFF
>TRBV12-3/TRBV12-4|TRBJ1-2|-|-
TGTGCCAGCAGTTCCCCGCTATTCTATGGCTACACCTTC
CASSSPLFYGYTF
>TRBV30|TRBJ2-7|-|-
TGTGCCTGGAGAGTCGAGGGGGAAATATCCTACGAGCAGTACTTC
CAWRVEGEISYEQYF